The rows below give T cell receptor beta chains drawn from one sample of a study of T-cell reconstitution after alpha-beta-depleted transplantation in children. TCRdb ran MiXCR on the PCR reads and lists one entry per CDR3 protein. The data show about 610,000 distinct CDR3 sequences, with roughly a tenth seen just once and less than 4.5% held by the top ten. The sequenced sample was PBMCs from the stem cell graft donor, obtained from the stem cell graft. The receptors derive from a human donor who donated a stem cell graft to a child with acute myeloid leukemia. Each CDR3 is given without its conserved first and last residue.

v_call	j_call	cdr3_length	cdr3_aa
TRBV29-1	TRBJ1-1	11	SSSTGAVTEAF
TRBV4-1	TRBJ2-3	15	ASSHTQDVIDRDSQY
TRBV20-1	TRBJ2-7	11	SAIGTYPYEQY
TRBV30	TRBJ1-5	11	AWTGNSNQPQH
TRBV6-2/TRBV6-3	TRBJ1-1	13	ASSYNRRTRSDAF
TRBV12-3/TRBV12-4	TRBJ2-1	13	ASSPTSGEQVEQF
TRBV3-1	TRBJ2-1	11	ASSQASVPEQF
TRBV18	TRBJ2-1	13	ASSPPLAEYNEQF
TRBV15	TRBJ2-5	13	ATSRDWNSQETQY
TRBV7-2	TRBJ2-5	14	ASSDYLAGGKETQY
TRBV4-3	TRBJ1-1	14	ASSQVSVRGIPEAF
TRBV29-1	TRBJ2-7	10	SVASSGYEQY
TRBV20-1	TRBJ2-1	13	SALETSGIGNEQF
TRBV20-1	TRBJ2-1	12	SADDASSYNEQF
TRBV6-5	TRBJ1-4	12	ASRTGFLGEKLF
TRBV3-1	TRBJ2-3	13	ASSDYEHDTDTQY
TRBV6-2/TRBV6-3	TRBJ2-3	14	ASSSTSGSDTDTQY
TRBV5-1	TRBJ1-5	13	ASSLGGDTNQPQH
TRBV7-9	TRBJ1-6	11	ASGLGVNSPLH
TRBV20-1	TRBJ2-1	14	SAKNSGRVLSNEQF
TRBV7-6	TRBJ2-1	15	ASSLSLSWERPNEQF
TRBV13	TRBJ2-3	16	ASSLSGSQPLSTDTQY
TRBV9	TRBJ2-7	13	ASSVGRLSSYEQY
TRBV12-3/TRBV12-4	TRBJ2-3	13	ASSKTSGSTDTQY
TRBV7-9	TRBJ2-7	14	ASSLSGGGGSYEQY
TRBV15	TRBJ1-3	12	ATSRGQGLNTIY
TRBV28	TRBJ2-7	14	ASSSDRDRGPYEQY
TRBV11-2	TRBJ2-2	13	ASSRRESLKGELF
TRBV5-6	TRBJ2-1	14	ASRRTGTSGINEQF
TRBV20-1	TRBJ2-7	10	SAREPPLEQY
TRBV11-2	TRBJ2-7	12	ASSFQLVPYEQY
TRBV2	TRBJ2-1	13	ASSESGGTYNEQF
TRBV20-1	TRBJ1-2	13	SARDQTATSYGYT
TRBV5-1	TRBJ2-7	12	ASSLGSAGGEQY
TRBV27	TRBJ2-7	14	ASSQFPPDSSYEQY
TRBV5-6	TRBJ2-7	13	ASSLKVGVSYGQY
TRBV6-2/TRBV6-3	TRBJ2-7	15	ASSYKTGTSGRLEQY
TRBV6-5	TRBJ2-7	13	ASSYPRGSGYEQY
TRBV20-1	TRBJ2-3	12	SASGLAGPDTQY
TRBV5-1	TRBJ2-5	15	ASSYRATSGIPETQY